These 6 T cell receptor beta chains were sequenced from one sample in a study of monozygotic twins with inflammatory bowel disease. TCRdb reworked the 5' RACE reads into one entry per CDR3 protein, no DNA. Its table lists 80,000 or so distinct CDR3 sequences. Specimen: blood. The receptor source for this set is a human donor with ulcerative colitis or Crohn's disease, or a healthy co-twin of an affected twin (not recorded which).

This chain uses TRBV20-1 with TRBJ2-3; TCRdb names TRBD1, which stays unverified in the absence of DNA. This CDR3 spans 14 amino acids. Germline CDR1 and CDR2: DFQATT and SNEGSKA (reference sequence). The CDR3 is CSARKTGGSDTQYF.

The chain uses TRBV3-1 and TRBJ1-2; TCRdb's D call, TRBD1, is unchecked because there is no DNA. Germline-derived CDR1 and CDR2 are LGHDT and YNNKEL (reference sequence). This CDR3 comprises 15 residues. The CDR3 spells CASSRNDRGNYGYTF.

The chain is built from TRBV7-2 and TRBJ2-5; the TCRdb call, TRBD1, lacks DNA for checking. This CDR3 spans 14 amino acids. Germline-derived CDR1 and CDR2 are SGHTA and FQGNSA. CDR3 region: CASSLVGGPETQYF.

CDR3 protein: CATSPGQGAWETQYF. This chain uses TRBV2 with TRBJ2-5; TCRdb gives TRBD1 as the D gene, but with no DNA this cannot be confirmed. CDR1 SNHLY and CDR2 FYNNEI come from the germline V gene. CDR3 length equals 15 residues.

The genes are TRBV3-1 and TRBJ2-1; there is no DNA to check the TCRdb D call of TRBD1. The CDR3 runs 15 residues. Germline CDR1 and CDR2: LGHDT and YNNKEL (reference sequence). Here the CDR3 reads CASSQFQGEGDEQFF.

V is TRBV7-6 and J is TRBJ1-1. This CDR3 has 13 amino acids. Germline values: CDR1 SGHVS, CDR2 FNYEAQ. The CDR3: CASSASEGTVAFF.